This T cell receptor (beta chain) was profiled in a study of Ad26.COV2.S vaccination and SARS-CoV-2 variants. Some clones are missing from TCRdb's copy, which holds only in-frame ones; the method was immunoSEQ multiplex PCR. Of about 440,000 clones in the sample, around 90% were seen once. The treatment: 19 received Ad26.COV2.S at low or high dose, single or two shots; 5 received placebo; per-sample allocation not given. Sampling occurred on day 63 after the first vaccine or placebo injection. CDR1 and CDR2 from the germline V gene are LNHDA and SQIVND (reference sequence). This CDR3 is 15 amino acids long. V lost 3 bases and J 0 bases, leaving 8 bases between the germline ends.

The chain has TRBV19 and TRBJ2-2; perhaps TRBD2 as D (5 bases). The sample here was peripheral blood, taken in a trial of Ad26.COV2.S vaccine versus placebo. The sequence was obtained from a person aged 18 to 59 who received the Ad26.COV2.S COVID-19 vaccine or a placebo. For the CDR3, the DNA is TGTGCCAGTAGTATCCGGGGAGCGAACACCGGGGAGCTGTTTTTT. This translates into CASSIRGANTGELFF.